These 25 T cell receptor beta chains were all obtained from the same sample, sequenced in a study of shared clonotypes between healthy human individuals. Sequenced by immunoSEQ multiplex PCR; TCRdb stores in-frame clones only, minus some. The sample has about 1.1 million clones, roughly 80% seen once. The specimen was memory CD4+ T cells from PBMCs. Sample subset: CD45RA-negative fraction. These receptors were collected from a man aged 18 to 35 in good health. Some clones in this sample may be carry-over from other donors' samples.

V is TRBV30 and J is TRBJ2-7, with D possibly being TRBD2 (5 bases). The CDR3 totals 13 residues. Germline V gives CDR1 GTSNPN, CDR2 SVGIG (reference sequence). The V end was cut by 5 bases, the J end by 3 bases, with 14 bases between. CDR3 region: CAWSPGFRYEQYF. Here the CDR3 DNA reads TGTGCCTGGTCCCCGGGGTTCCGCTACGAGCAGTACTTC. The entire variable domain, with the rest obtained from reference TRBV30 and TRBJ2-7, is as follows: SQTIHQWPATLVQPVGSPLSLECTVEGTSNPNLYWYRQAAGRGLQLLFYSVGIGQISSEVPQNLSASRPQDRQFILSSKKLLLSDSGFYLCAWSPGFRYEQYFGPGTRLTVT.

The CDR3 loop reads CASSFRQAEAFF. The CDR3, as DNA: TGTGCCAGCAGCTTCCGACAGGCTGAAGCTTTCTTT. The chain carries TRBV7-2 and TRBJ1-1; TRBD1 is a possible D gene (6 bases). Germline loops: CDR1 SGHTA, CDR2 FQGNSA. Trimming removed 3 bases from V and 6 bases from J, with 8 bases in between. This CDR3 has 12 amino acids.

This chain links TRBV7-7 with TRBJ2-3; D gene unclear. The CDR3 totals 13 residues. Looked up from germline, CDR1 is SSHAT and CDR2 is FNYEAQ (reference sequence). V lost 5 bases to trimming and J lost 3 bases, with 9 bases between them. This chain's CDR3 is CASSPAGTDTQYF. The CDR3 DNA reads as TGTGCCAGCAGCCCCGCCGGGACAGATACGCAGTATTTT.

The chain links TRBV6-6 to TRBJ2-3, with D possibly TRBD1 on 5 matching bases. Trimming shortened V by 6 bases and J by 6 bases, and 16 bases separated the two germline ends. The CDR3 length is 14 residues. The germline V gene has CDR1 MNHNY and CDR2 SVGAGI (reference sequence). The CDR3, as DNA: TGTGCCAGCAGAATCGTGACAGTGGGCGATACGCAGTATTTT. It codes for CASRIVTVGDTQYF.

V gene TRBV18 combines with J gene TRBJ2-7; D possibly corresponds to TRBD1 (5 bases). V dropped 2 bases and J dropped 3 bases, with 8 bases sitting between them. Germline-derived CDR1 and CDR2 are KGHSH and LQKENI. This CDR3 spans 13 amino acids. The CDR3 DNA reads TGTGCCAGCTCACCAGGGGCCCTCTACGAGCAGTACTTC. Protein: CASSPGALYEQYF. Looking up the rest from reference TRBV18 and TRBJ2-7 gives the full variable domain: NAGVMQNPRHLVRRRGQEARLRCSPMKGHSHVYWYRQLPEEGLKFMVYLQKENIIDESGMPKERFSAEFPKEGPSILRIQQVVRGDSAAYFCASSPGALYEQYFGPGTRLTVT.

The chain has TRBV7-9 and TRBJ1-2, with no clear D. Germline values: CDR1 SEHNR, CDR2 FQNEAQ (reference sequence). The CDR3 runs 14 residues. V lost 4 bases and J 4 bases, leaving 13 bases between the germline ends. CDR3 DNA: TGTGCCAGCAGCTCCGAACAGACCTTCTATGGCTACACCTTC. Translation gives CASSSEQTFYGYTF.

The chain couples TRBV27 to TRBJ2-7; the D gene could be TRBD1 or TRBD2 (6 bases each). The CDR3 covers 14 residues. V was pared by 4 bases and J by 3 bases, with 13 bases between. Germline V lookup: CDR1 MNHEY, CDR2 SMNVEV (reference sequence). CDR3 amino acids: CASSSPGASYEQYF. The CDR3 nucleotides read TGTGCCAGCAGTTCCCCGGGGGCTAGCTACGAGCAGTACTTC.

A note on this clone: The sample holds other DNA sequences that translate to the same CDR3. The chain is built from TRBV5-1 and TRBJ1-4; 8 bases agree with TRBD1. Germline lookup yields CDR1 SGHRS and CDR2 YFSETQ. The ends lost 3 bases at V and 4 bases at J; junction bases unmatched: 8. The CDR3 consists of 16 residues. CDR3 loop: CASSSNPGQVNEKLFF. The CDR3 DNA is TGCGCCAGCAGCTCAAATCCGGGACAGGTTAATGAAAAACTGTTTTTT.

The V and J genes are TRBV2 and TRBJ2-1; D unresolved. Germline CDR1 and CDR2: SNHLY and FYNNEI. Trimming removed 7 bases at V and 5 bases at J, with 12 bases between. The CDR3 runs to 13 residues. CDR3 sequence (DNA): TGTGCCAGCAAACCGGACGGAAACAATGAGCAGTTCTTC. Protein product: CASKPDGNNEQFF.

The V gene is TRBV28, the J gene TRBJ1-2; 7 bases map to TRBD1. The CDR3 extends over 13 amino acids. Germline V lookup: CDR1 MDHEN, CDR2 SYDVKM. V lost 6 bases and J lost 7; bases outside the gene matches: 8. In DNA form, the CDR3 reads TGTGCCAGCAGGCTGGGACAGATAAGTGGCTACACCTTC. Its protein product is CASRLGQISGYTF.

This clone appeared a single time. Other DNA sequences in this specimen translate into the identical CDR3. CDR3 residues: CASSLGQGRTEAFF. The CDR3 nucleotides are TGTGCCAGCAGCTTGGGACAGGGAAGGACTGAAGCTTTCTTT. This rearrangement joins TRBV5-4 to TRBJ1-1; 7 bases fit TRBD1. Trimming at V came to 0 bases and at J to 5 bases, leaving 4 bases not matched to a gene. The germline V gene encodes CDR1 SGHNT and CDR2 YYREEE (reference sequence). CDR3 length equals 14 residues. Using reference TRBV5-4 and TRBJ1-1 for the parts outside the CDR3, the full variable domain is ETGVTQSPTHLIKTRGQQVTLRCSSQSGHNTVSWYQQALGQGPQFIFQYYREEENGRGNFPPRFSGLQFPNYSSELNVNALELDDSALYLCASSLGQGRTEAFFGQGTRLTVV.

The gene calls are TRBV4-1 and TRBJ2-1; perhaps TRBD2 as D (6 bases). The germline gives CDR1 MGHRA, CDR2 YSYEKL. Trimming shortened V by 1 base and J by 4 bases, and 14 bases separated the two germline ends. The CDR3 is made up of 16 amino acids. The CDR3 DNA reads TGCGCCAGCAGCCAAGTCCTAACACGGGAGTACAATGAGCAGTTCTTC. Its translation: CASSQVLTREYNEQFF.

The chain employs TRBV5-4 and TRBJ2-5, with 8 bases identical to TRBD1. CDR3 length equals 14 residues. V lost 5 bases and J lost 3; bases outside the gene matches: 6. From germline, CDR1 is SGHNT and CDR2 YYREEE (reference sequence). CDR3 region: CASSWTGTKETQYF. The CDR3 DNA reads TGTGCCAGCAGTTGGACAGGGACCAAAGAGACCCAGTACTTC.

The genes are TRBV29-1 and TRBJ2-3; TRBD1 agrees at 11 bases. Germline loops: CDR1 SQVTM, CDR2 ANQGSEA. V lost 3 bases and J lost 8; bases outside the gene matches: 4. The CDR3 has 13 residues. The CDR3 spells CSVDPGTGGTQYF. In DNA form, the CDR3 reads TGCAGCGTTGACCCCGGGACAGGGGGTACGCAGTATTTT.

The chain combines TRBV28 with TRBJ2-2; the D is unclear. V dropped 6 bases and J dropped 6 bases, with 14 bases sitting between them. CDR1 is MDHEN, CDR2 SYDVKM, per germline. There are 14 residues in the CDR3. The CDR3: CASSPDRGAGELFF. CDR3 DNA sequence: TGTGCCAGCAGCCCCGACCGAGGCGCCGGGGAGCTGTTTTTT.

Notes on this clone: Other DNA sequences within the sample encode an identical CDR3. The chain recombines TRBV30 with TRBJ1-5; weak D call: TRBD1 (5 bases). The germline CDR1 and CDR2 sequences are GTSNPN and SVGIG (reference sequence). Trimming removed 0 bases at V and 5 bases at J, with 8 bases between. The CDR3 consists of 13 residues. CDR3 amino acids: CAWSVQGDQPQHF. DNA for the CDR3: TGTGCCTGGAGTGTGCAGGGCGATCAGCCCCAGCATTTT.

The chain is built from TRBV6-1 and TRBJ1-3; D unclear. CDR1 is MNHNS and CDR2 is SASEGT in the germline V gene. The CDR3 covers 17 residues. The V gene lost 1 base and the J gene lost 0 bases, with 13 bases spanning the gap. For the CDR3, the DNA is TGTGCCAGCAGTGAAGTAGGGCACGGATACTCTGGAAACACCATATATTTT. Translation: CASSEVGHGYSGNTIYF.

This clone was counted between two and nine times. The chain has TRBV29-1 and TRBJ2-5; D may be TRBD1 (5 bases). CDR1 and CDR2 from the germline V gene are SQVTM and ANQGSEA. V lost 4 bases to trimming and J lost 5 bases, with 11 bases between them. The length of the CDR3 is 12 residues. The CDR3 sequence: CSVGTNRETQYF. For the CDR3, the DNA is TGCAGCGTTGGGACAAACCGGGAGACCCAGTACTTC.

This clone was seen a few times. V and J are TRBV10-3 and TRBJ2-7, with D possibly being TRBD2 (5 bases). V lost 3 bases, J lost 5 bases, and 8 bases lay in between. From germline, CDR1 is ENHRY and CDR2 SYGVKD. The CDR3 runs 12 residues. CDR3 residues: CAISDTSDEQYF. The CDR3 region has the DNA TGTGCCATCAGTGATACTAGTGACGAGCAGTACTTC.

The chain uses TRBV28 and TRBJ1-2; D gene unclear. V gave up 6 bases and J gave up 4 bases, with 18 bases separating them. Germline CDR1 and CDR2: MDHEN and SYDVKM. There are 15 residues in the CDR3. The chain's CDR3 is CASRLASGASYGYTF. CDR3 sequence (DNA): TGTGCCAGCAGGCTAGCTTCAGGAGCTAGCTATGGCTACACCTTC.

The J gene is TRBJ2-7, the V gene TRBV7-2; D remains unclear. The CDR3 loop spans 12 amino acids. In germline, CDR1 is SGHTA, CDR2 FQGNSA. Trimming shortened V by 4 bases and J by 7 bases, and 11 bases separated the two germline ends. The CDR3 loop is CASSYNGREQYF. The CDR3 DNA reads TGTGCCAGCAGCTATAATGGCAGGGAGCAGTACTTC.

V gene TRBV5-6 combines with J gene TRBJ2-7, with 8 bases identical to TRBD2. The CDR3 has 15 residues. In germline, CDR1 is SGHDT, CDR2 YYEEEE. With V trimmed by 0 bases and J by 3 bases, 5 bases remained unmatched. The CDR3 bases are TGTGCCAGCAGCTTGGTCGGGGGGGACCGCTACGAGCAGTACTTC. Protein product: CASSLVGGDRYEQYF.

The CDR3 DNA is TGTGCCAGCAGCCCCCCGGGGTGGGTCAGCTCTGGAAACACCATATATTTT. Protein product: CASSPPGWVSSGNTIYF. This chain links TRBV7-9 with TRBJ1-3; D unclear. This CDR3 is built from 17 residues. Germline loops: CDR1 SEHNR, CDR2 FQNEAQ (reference sequence). V lost 5 bases, J lost 0 bases, and 17 bases lay in between.

This clone has just one count. With a much larger clone just one base away, this may be a read error. This chain links TRBV5-6 with TRBJ1-1, with 7 bases that match TRBD1. Germline values: CDR1 SGHDT, CDR2 YYEEEE. This CDR3 region has 14 residues. V lost 4 bases, J lost 0 bases, and 3 bases stayed unmatched. In nucleotides, the CDR3 is TGTGCCAGCAGCGCCGGGACAGTGAACACTGAAGCTTTCTTT. The encoded protein is CASSAGTVNTEAFF. Drawing the rest from reference TRBV5-6 and TRBJ1-1, the complete variable domain is DAGVTQSPTHLIKTRGQQVTLRCSPKSGHDTVSWYQQALGQGPQFIFQYYEEEERQRGNFPDRFSGHQFPNYSSELNVNALLLGDSALYLCASSAGTVNTEAFFGQGTRLTVV.

The V call is TRBV5-1, the J call TRBJ2-7; a possible D gene is TRBD1 (7 bases). The CDR3 sequence is 13 residues long. Germline loops: CDR1 SGHRS, CDR2 YFSETQ. Between the trimmed V and J ends, which lost 5 bases and 7 bases, there was a span of 16 bases. CDR3 coding DNA: TGCGCCAGCAGTCAGGAGGGGGCCCAAGAGCAGTACTTC. It is translated as CASSQEGAQEQYF.